The 2 T cell receptor beta chains given below trace back to one sample, sequenced in a study of cytomegalovirus exposure and HLA in healthy donors. Both 60 Vbeta primers and 13 Jbeta primers went into the PCR. Sequenced by immunoSEQ multiplex PCR; TCRdb stores in-frame clones only, minus some. This table holds around 52,000 clones. Input material: PBMCs. The origin of the receptors is a man in his forties in good health and CMV-seropositive.

CDR3 DNA sequence: TGTGCCAGCAGCCAAGATGGGAGCTCTGGGGCCAACGTCCTGACTTTC. This gives the protein CASSQDGSSGANVLTF. The genes are TRBV4-2 and TRBJ2-6; D is perhaps TRBD2 (5 bases). The CDR3 contains 16 residues. Germline CDR1 LGHNA, CDR2 YNFKEQ. Trimming left V 0 bases short and J 0 bases short, with 6 bases between.

The genes are TRBV6-5 and TRBJ2-7, with TRBD1 identical over 7 bases. CDR3 length equals 14 residues. With 5 bases clipped from V and 0 bases from J, the junction kept 4 bases outside the gene matches. The germline V gene encodes CDR1 MNHEY and CDR2 SVGAGI. The CDR3 region is CASSRDRDSYEQYF. The DNA of the CDR3 is TGTGCCAGCAGTCGCGACAGGGACTCCTACGAGCAGTACTTC.